This T cell receptor beta chain originates from a study of T cells after yellow fever vaccination. Study-level points and caveats: Post-booster samples contained most primary-vaccination clones (more than 95% CD4, about 87% CD8). Abundant contaminating clonotypes from the bulk population could appear in FACS-sorted repertoires.

Concerning this clonotype itself: No antigen is known for it.

Via MiXCR, TCRdb re-called the 5' RACE reads, giving one row per CDR3 protein. The sample has 400,000 to 450,000 distinct CDR3 sequences, around 19% seen once; the top ten hold 15% to 20%. The CDR3 extends over 15 amino acids. The V and J ends lost 3 bases and 4 bases respectively, with 16 bases between them. Germline lookup yields CDR1 MNHEY and CDR2 SMNVEV (reference sequence). The J gene is TRBJ2-7, the V gene TRBV27; perhaps D is TRBD1 or TRBD2 (6 bases each). Sequences were derived from PBMCs, sampled before the yellow fever booster vaccination. This receptor was taken from a man aged 18-30 years who received the YFV17D yellow fever vaccine. This CDR3 reads CASSLEGTSGYEQYF. The CDR3 DNA reads TGTGCCAGCAGTTTGGAGGGGACATCGGGATACGAGCAGTACTTC.